This TCR beta chain was captured in a study of CXCR3-negative and CXCR3-positive naive CD8 T cells. Germline-derived CDR1 and CDR2 are MNHNS and SASEGT. The CDR3 has 16 residues. Those CD8+ T cells considered naive were CD45RO-CCR7+CD27+CD95-. 5' RACE with UMI labels generated the TRB cDNA libraries. TCRdb re-called the 5' RACE reads; one entry per CDR3 protein, DNA not given. The sample totals tens of thousands of distinct CDR3 sequences. The sequence was collected from a human donor in good health. Some clones in this sample may be carry-over from other donors' samples. V is TRBV6-1 and J is TRBJ2-5; the TCRdb D gene call, TRBD2, has no DNA to confirm it. Sequencing input: naive CXCR3- CD8+ T cells from blood. Specified subset: CD45RO-CCR7+CD27+CD95- naive CD8+ T cells lacking CXCR3 (TNR3-). The CDR3 spells CASSELAGGGEETQYF.